This TCR beta chain was identified in a study of CXCR3-negative and CXCR3-positive naive CD8 T cells. The CDR3 runs to 17 residues. With regard to this clonotype: Antigen unknown.

Study-wide findings and caveats: More hydrophobic TRB CDR3s were found in CXCR3-positive naive cells than in CXCR3-negative naive cells.

The TRB libraries of cDNA were built by UMI-labeled 5' RACE. TCRdb re-called the 5' RACE reads; every CDR3 protein appears as one record, without DNA. The sample's table shows 60,000 to 65,000 distinct CDR3 sequences. Subsets of CD8+ T cells were each sorted in triplicate at roughly 300,000 cells apiece. Sequencing input: naive CXCR3+ CD8+ T cells from blood. Subset of the sample: CD45RO-CCR7+CD27+CD95- naive CD8+ T cells expressing CXCR3 (TNR3+). The sequence was collected from a human donor in good health. Some clones in this sample may be carry-over from other donors' samples. V usage is TRBV23-1 and J usage is TRBJ2-1; the D gene TCRdb calls, TRBD2, cannot be checked with no DNA. TRBV23-1 is an open reading frame whose function is uncertain. This CDR3 is CASSQSSSGGAGNEQFF.